This TCR beta chain was recovered during a study of cytomegalovirus exposure and HLA in healthy donors. Study-level results: Only CMV serostatus was available as immune exposure information. Later analysis suggested most CMV-associated TCR beta chains were HLA-restricted. For presence/absence analyses, sequencing depth was assumed to be roughly uniform across donors. Highly shared variants forming one cluster were likely a sequencing artifact.

Primers included in the PCR were 60 Vbeta and 13 Jbeta primers. TCRdb's copy holds only in-frame clones and misses some; the assay was immunoSEQ multiplex PCR. The sample lists 120,000 to 150,000 clones, 66% occurring once. With respect to this clone: The antigen is not known.

Trimming removed 5 bases from V and 6 bases from J, with 20 bases in between. CDR3 length: 16 residues. Per the germline V gene, CDR1 is SGHVS and CDR2 is FQNEAQ. The chain is built from TRBV7-8 and TRBJ1-5, with no clear D. The sample comprised PBMCs. The TCR was taken from a woman aged 60-75 years in good health and CMV-seronegative. The CDR3 here is CASSRGRGEKGQPQHF. In nucleotides, the CDR3 is TGTGCCAGCAGCCGTGGACGGGGAGAAAAGGGTCAGCCCCAGCATTTT.